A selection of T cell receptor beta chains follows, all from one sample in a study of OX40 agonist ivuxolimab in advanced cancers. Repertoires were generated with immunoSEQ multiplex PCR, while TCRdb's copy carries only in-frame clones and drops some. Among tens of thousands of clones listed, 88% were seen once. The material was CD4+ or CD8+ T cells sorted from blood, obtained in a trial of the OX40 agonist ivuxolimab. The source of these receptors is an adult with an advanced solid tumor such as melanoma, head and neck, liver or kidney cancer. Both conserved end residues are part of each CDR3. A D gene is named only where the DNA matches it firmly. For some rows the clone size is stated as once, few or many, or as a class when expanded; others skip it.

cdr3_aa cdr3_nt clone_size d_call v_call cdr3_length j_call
CASSLAEGLGQPQHF TGTGCCAGCAGCTTAGCGGAGGGACTGGGACAGCCCCAGCATTTT once NA TRBV7-9 15 TRBJ1-5
CASSRGGAWAEAFF TGTGCCAGTAGTAGAGGGGGCGCCTGGGCTGAAGCTTTCTTT NA TRBD1 TRBV19 14 TRBJ1-1
CASSTSTDTYEQYF NA NA NA TRBV6-6 14 TRBJ2-7
CASSPWAWEKLFF TGTGCCAGCAGCCCGTGGGCTTGGGAAAAACTGTTTTTT NA NA TRBV7-2 13 TRBJ1-4
CASSQVTEGTDTQYF TGCGCCAGCAGCCAAGTTACGGAAGGCACAGATACGCAGTATTTT NA NA TRBV4-3 15 TRBJ2-3
CASSGTGADTQYF TGCGCCAGCAGCGGGACAGGGGCAGATACGCAGTATTTT NA TRBD1 TRBV5-1 13 TRBJ2-3
CSARSSTGYTF TGCAGTGCTAGGTCCAGTACTGGCTACACCTTC NA NA TRBV20-1 11 TRBJ1-2
CASSKGTSGGRTDTQYF TGTGCCAGCAGTAAAGGGACTAGTGGGGGTCGCACAGATACGCAGTATTTT NA TRBD2 TRBV6-1 17 TRBJ2-3
CASSVGGKNTEAFF TGTGCCAGCAGCGTAGGGGGAAAGAACACTGAAGCTTTCTTT few NA TRBV9 14 TRBJ1-1
CASSPGGHPSLGYTF TGTGCCAGCAGCCCAGGGGGGCATCCTTCCCTAGGCTACACCTTC NA TRBD1 TRBV5-4 15 TRBJ1-2
CASSSWTGVRYEQYF TGTGCCAGTAGTTCCTGGACAGGGGTGAGGTACGAGCAGTACTTC NA TRBD1 TRBV19 15 TRBJ2-7
CASTLFAGSSYEQYF TGTGCCAGCACCTTATTCGCCGGGTCGTCCTACGAGCAGTACTTC NA NA TRBV28 15 TRBJ2-7
CASSAEGTDTQYF TGCGCCAGCAGCGCGGAAGGTACAGATACGCAGTATTTT NA NA TRBV5-1 13 TRBJ2-3
CASRGAGVRVFF TGTGCCAGCAGAGGGGCCGGAGTTCGGGTGTTTTTT NA NA TRBV28 12 TRBJ1-4
CASRRVADTQYF TGTGCCAGCAGGAGGGTGGCAGATACGCAGTATTTT NA NA TRBV2 12 TRBJ2-3
CASSPTADREAFF TGTGCCAGCTCACCAACTGCTGACAGGGAAGCTTTCTTT NA NA TRBV18 13 TRBJ1-1
CASRGRAGVQETQYF TGTGCCAGCCGAGGGAGGGCGGGGGTTCAAGAGACCCAGTACTTC NA TRBD2 TRBV2 15 TRBJ2-5
CASSVGGGAAGNEQYF TGTGCCAGCAGCGTAGGTGGAGGGGCCGCCGGAAACGAGCAGTACTTC few NA TRBV9 16 TRBJ2-7
CASSPPPGQPQHF TGTGCCAGCAGCCCCCCCCCAGGTCAGCCCCAGCATTTT NA NA TRBV7-2 13 TRBJ1-5
CASRGQLQETQYF TGCGCCAGCAGGGGACAGCTCCAAGAGACCCAGTACTTC NA TRBD1 TRBV5-1 13 TRBJ2-5
CASSSSRGQGLYSPLHF TGTGCCAGCAGCTCATCGCGGGGCCAGGGGCTATATTCACCCCTCCACTTT NA NA TRBV5-6 17 TRBJ1-6
CASTGLVGYNEQFF TGTGCCAGCACGGGACTAGTGGGGTACAATGAGCAGTTCTTC NA TRBD2 TRBV7-9 14 TRBJ2-1
CASRGAGLNSNQPQHF TGTGCCAGCCGAGGTGCGGGACTGAATAGCAATCAGCCCCAGCATTTT once NA TRBV28 16 TRBJ1-5
CASSLGTEAGELFF TGTGCCAGCAGCTTAGGGACAGAGGCCGGGGAGCTGTTTTTT NA TRBD1 TRBV7-3 14 TRBJ2-2
CASRLWMIGGLTEAFF TGTGCAAGTCGCCTCTGGATGATAGGGGGATTGACTGAAGCTTTCTTT NA NA TRBV12-2 16 TRBJ1-1
CASSVGQYNEQFF TGCGCCAGCAGTGTGGGACAGTACAATGAGCAGTTCTTC NA TRBD1 TRBV10-1 13 TRBJ2-1
CASSLGQGPAFF TGCGCCAGCAGCTTGGGGCAGGGCCCAGCTTTCTTT NA NA TRBV5-1 12 TRBJ1-1
CASSHRMNQPQHF TGTGCCAGCAGTCATAGGATGAATCAGCCCCAGCATTTT NA NA TRBV6-1 13 TRBJ1-5
CASSSRRTGFYGYTF TGTGCCAGCAGTTCCCGAAGGACAGGCTTCTATGGCTACACCTTC NA TRBD1 TRBV6-5 15 TRBJ1-2
CASSPGTSGGRDTQYF TGTGCCAGCAGCCCGGGGACTAGCGGGGGAAGGGATACGCAGTATTTT few TRBD2 TRBV11-3 16 TRBJ2-3
CASSYKGDGYTF TGTGCCAGCAGTTACAAGGGTGATGGCTACACCTTC NA NA TRBV6-6 12 TRBJ1-2
CASSPRLTSTDTQYF TGTGCCAGCAGCCCCCGACTGACTAGCACAGATACGCAGTATTTT NA NA TRBV5-4 15 TRBJ2-3
CASSQRVVWTTSNEKLFF TGTGCCAGCAGCCAAAGGGTCGTATGGACTACCTCTAATGAAAAACTGTTTTTT once NA TRBV4-2 18 TRBJ1-4
CASRRDSYNEQFF TGTGCCAGCAGGAGGGACTCTTACAATGAGCAGTTCTTC NA NA TRBV6-1 13 TRBJ2-1
CASSIGRTSSYEQYF TGTGCCAGTAGTATAGGCAGAACAAGCTCCTACGAGCAGTACTTC NA NA TRBV19 15 TRBJ2-7
CASSSRRDNNYGYTF TGTGCCAGCAGCTCTCGCAGGGACAACAACTATGGCTACACCTTC NA NA TRBV5-4 15 TRBJ1-2
CASSSTGNYGYTF TGCGCCAGCAGCTCGACAGGGAACTATGGCTACACCTTC NA TRBD1 TRBV5-1 13 TRBJ1-2
CASSLVYQSGNTIYF TGTGCCAGCAGCTTGGTTTATCAGTCTGGAAACACCATATATTTT NA NA TRBV5-1 15 TRBJ1-3
CASSLPGTSVYNEQFF TGCGCCAGCAGCTTGCCCGGGACTAGCGTATACAATGAGCAGTTCTTC few TRBD2 TRBV5-1 16 TRBJ2-1
CASSPARGTDTQYF TGCGCCAGCAGCCCGGCGCGGGGCACAGATACGCAGTATTTT NA NA TRBV4-3 14 TRBJ2-3
CASSSRQIQNYGYTF TGTGCCAGCAGCTCGAGACAGATTCAAAACTATGGCTACACCTTC NA NA TRBV4-2 15 TRBJ1-2
CASSGQGGYGYTF TGTGCCAGCTCGGGACAGGGGGGCTATGGCTACACCTTC NA TRBD1 TRBV2 13 TRBJ1-2
CASSLGGGRLPHEQYF TGTGCCAGCAGCCTCGGAGGAGGACGACTACCCCACGAGCAGTACTTC NA NA TRBV7-3 16 TRBJ2-7
CASSHRDGSYEQYF TGTGCCAGCAGTCACCGGGACGGGTCCTACGAGCAGTACTTC NA NA TRBV6-5 14 TRBJ2-7
CASSRQPEETQYF TGTGCCAGCAGCCGGCAGCCCGAAGAGACCCAGTACTTC once NA TRBV9 13 TRBJ2-5
CASSGGTRGYEQYF TGTGCCAGCAGCGGCGGGACTAGGGGCTACGAGCAGTACTTC once TRBD2 TRBV9 14 TRBJ2-7
CASSFPGPNSPLHF TGTGCCAGCAGTTTCCCAGGGCCTAATTCACCCCTCCACTTT NA NA TRBV27 14 TRBJ1-6
CASSFDLAASSYNEQFF TGCGCCAGCAGCTTTGATCTCGCGGCTAGCTCCTACAATGAGCAGTTCTTC NA NA TRBV5-1 17 TRBJ2-1
CASSGLGSGANVLTF TGTGCCAGCAGCGGATTAGGCTCTGGGGCCAACGTCCTGACTTTC NA NA TRBV5-4 15 TRBJ2-6
CASSVAFTGEAFF TGTGCCAGCAGCGTAGCTTTTACAGGTGAAGCTTTCTTT NA NA TRBV9 13 TRBJ1-1
CASSQSVGTQPQHF TGCGCCAGCAGTCAATCGGTGGGGACTCAGCCCCAGCATTTT NA NA TRBV23-1 14 TRBJ1-5
CASSTGFVADTQYF TGTGCCAGCAGTACAGGGTTTGTCGCAGATACGCAGTATTTT NA NA TRBV7-3 14 TRBJ2-3
CASSLSGAMETQYF TGTGCCAGCAGCTTATCGGGGGCCATGGAGACCCAGTACTTC NA NA TRBV7-2 14 TRBJ2-5